This T cell receptor beta chain derives from a study of shared clonotypes between healthy human individuals. Study-level background: Contributing individuals were a couple of females and three males aged 18 to 49. Study-wide results and limits: Some clonotypes were shared by all four sorted-subset donors, while others were not shared. The non-shared ones had lower generation probabilities than the shared ones. Deeper or shallower sequencing was expected to change how clonotypes are shared among donors. A few donors held about 4.5% of naive CD4 clonotypes in common.

The repertoire was sequenced with immunoSEQ multiplex PCR; TCRdb's copy has only in-frame clones and lacks some. Of approximately 1,500,000 clones in the sample, around 95% were seen once. Comment on this clone: The antigen is undetermined. The sample contains more than one DNA sequence encoding this CDR3.

The CDR3 is made up of 15 amino acids. Germline V gives CDR1 KGHSH, CDR2 LQKENI. The V end lost 4 bases, the J end lost 0 bases, and 10 bases lay between the germline ends. This clonotype originated in a man aged 25-45 years in good health. The material sequenced was naive CD4+ T cells sorted from blood. The sample's subset: CD45RA+ positively selected. J is TRBJ1-5 and V is TRBV18; maybe TRBD1 (5 bases). For the CDR3, the DNA is TGTGCCAGCTCACGTGGGACCGATAGCAATCAGCCCCAGCATTTT. Translated, it gives CASSRGTDSNQPQHF.